This is a list of T cell receptor beta chains from one sample in a study of control samples from healthy donors and cancer patients. The protocol was immunoSEQ multiplex PCR, while the TCRdb copy is restricted to in-frame clones and leaves out a portion. The table records 100,000 to 150,000 clones, approximately 89% of them present only once. Specimen: blood. The source is a man in his 60s in good health. Both conserved end residues are part of each CDR3. Each record gives: clone size, V gene, D gene, J gene, CDR3 DNA, CDR3 protein. D genes are given only for firm matches. Expanded clones are given a class, and other clones once, few, many or no size at all.

size: NA
V: TRBV28
D: NA
J: TRBJ2-7
DNA: TGTGCCAGCAGTTTCGAAGGGGACCAGGCAGCCTACGAGCAGTACTTC
CDR3: CASSFEGDQAAYEQYF

size: NA
V: TRBV6-2/TRBV6-3
D: NA
J: TRBJ2-6
DNA: TGTGCCAGCAGTTACTCACCCGGGGCCGGGGCCAACGTCCTGACTTTC
CDR3: CASSYSPGAGANVLTF

size: NA
V: TRBV5-1
D: NA
J: TRBJ1-4
DNA: TGCGCCAGCAGTCCGACCCCAGAACGTGAAAAACTGTTTTTT
CDR3: CASSPTPEREKLFF

size: NA
V: TRBV6-4
D: NA
J: TRBJ1-1
DNA: TGTGCCAGCAGTGTTCAGTGGGACACTGAAGCTTTCTTT
CDR3: CASSVQWDTEAFF

size: NA
V: TRBV9
D: NA
J: TRBJ1-6
DNA: TGTGCCAGCAGCGTAGAGGGGTTTTCACCCCTCCACTTT
CDR3: CASSVEGFSPLHF

size: NA
V: TRBV19
D: NA
J: TRBJ1-5
DNA: TGTGCCAGCACCCCGGGACTCAATCAGCCCCAGCATTTT
CDR3: CASTPGLNQPQHF

size: once
V: TRBV28
D: NA
J: TRBJ1-4
DNA: TGTGCCAGCAGTCGGGGACTGGGGGCAACTAATGAAAAACTGTTTTTT
CDR3: CASSRGLGATNEKLFF

size: NA
V: TRBV18
D: NA
J: TRBJ1-5
DNA: TGTGCCAGCTCAGGGGCCAATCAGCCCCAGCATTTT
CDR3: CASSGANQPQHF

size: NA
V: TRBV12-3/TRBV12-4
D: TRBD1
J: TRBJ2-1
DNA: TGTGCCAGCATTCCGGGACAGGGCCATGAGCAGTTCTTC
CDR3: CASIPGQGHEQFF

size: NA
V: TRBV5-4
D: TRBD1
J: TRBJ1-4
DNA: TGTGCCAGCAGCCCAGGGGGGCAAAGGGAAAAACTGTTTTTT
CDR3: CASSPGGQREKLFF

size: NA
V: TRBV7-2
D: TRBD1
J: TRBJ1-2
DNA: TGTGCCAGCAGCGGACAACAGGGGGGTCGTGGCTACACCTTC
CDR3: CASSGQQGGRGYTF

size: NA
V: TRBV10-1
D: NA
J: TRBJ2-7
DNA: TGCGCCAGCAGTGAGCTCACAGGGGAGGATGACGAGCAGTACTTC
CDR3: CASSELTGEDDEQYF

size: NA
V: TRBV11-3
D: TRBD1
J: TRBJ1-4
DNA: TGTGCCAGCAGCTCCTACAGGGGGTGGGAAAAACTGTTTTTT
CDR3: CASSSYRGWEKLFF

size: NA
V: TRBV9
D: NA
J: TRBJ2-3
DNA: TGTGCCAGCAGCGTAGAGGGGGAAGTAGATACGCAGTATTTT
CDR3: CASSVEGEVDTQYF

size: NA
V: TRBV11-2
D: NA
J: TRBJ1-6
DNA: TGTGCCAGCAGCGCGTATAATTCACCCCTCCACTTT
CDR3: CASSAYNSPLHF

size: NA
V: TRBV3-1/TRBV3-2
D: NA
J: TRBJ2-3
DNA: TGTGCCAGCAGCCACCTTATGTCAGATACGCAGTATTTT
CDR3: CASSHLMSDTQYF

size: NA
V: TRBV6-6
D: TRBD1
J: TRBJ1-1
DNA: TGTGCCAGCAGGAATACATGGGACAGGGGTATGGAAGCTTTCTTT
CDR3: CASRNTWDRGMEAFF

size: NA
V: TRBV19
D: NA
J: TRBJ2-1
DNA: TGTGCCAGTAGTCAACCGGGGGCCTCCTACAATGAGCAGTTCTTC
CDR3: CASSQPGASYNEQFF

size: NA
V: TRBV18
D: NA
J: TRBJ1-3
DNA: TGTGCCAGCTCACCGCTGGGTCTTAGCTCTGGAAACACCATATATTTT
CDR3: CASSPLGLSSGNTIYF

size: NA
V: TRBV30
D: NA
J: TRBJ1-2
DNA: TGTGCCTGGAGTCCACTCAGGGGAAGGAACTATGGCTACACCTTC
CDR3: CAWSPLRGRNYGYTF

size: NA
V: TRBV28
D: TRBD1
J: TRBJ1-4
DNA: TGTGCCAGCAGTTCCATGGACAGGGGACTAACTAATGAAAAACTGTTTTTT
CDR3: CASSSMDRGLTNEKLFF

size: NA
V: TRBV10-3
D: NA
J: TRBJ2-7
DNA: TGTGCCATCAGTGAGTCCGGGCCCCGGGGTGCCGAGCAGTACTTC
CDR3: CAISESGPRGAEQYF

size: NA
V: TRBV4-3
D: NA
J: TRBJ2-7
DNA: TGCGCCAGCAGCCAAGAGAGGGAGACCCCCTACGAGCAGTACTTC
CDR3: CASSQERETPYEQYF

size: NA
V: TRBV19
D: NA
J: TRBJ2-7
DNA: TGTGCCAGTAGGCTAGGGACCTCCGCCTACGAGCAGTACTTC
CDR3: CASRLGTSAYEQYF

size: once
V: TRBV28
D: TRBD1
J: TRBJ2-2
DNA: TGTGCCAGCAGTTTAATCTCACCTGACAGGGGGCGATCCCTGAACACCGGGGAGCTGTTTTTT
CDR3: CASSLISPDRGRSLNTGELFF

size: NA
V: TRBV24-1
D: TRBD2
J: TRBJ2-2
DNA: TGTGCCACCAGTGTCAAAGATGGGACTAGCTCCGACACCGGGGAGCTGTTTTTT
CDR3: CATSVKDGTSSDTGELFF

size: NA
V: TRBV18
D: TRBD1
J: TRBJ1-1
DNA: TGTGCCAGCTCACCGTGGACAGGGGGCAACCCCTGGGCTGAAGCTTTCTTT
CDR3: CASSPWTGGNPWAEAFF